This T cell receptor (beta chain) was obtained from a study of beta chain features in type 1 diabetes. Whole-study findings and limits: Shorter templates might be favored by PCR, and equally so in patients and in controls.

The sequenced template was cDNA made from the entire isolated RNA. Some clones are missing from TCRdb's copy, which holds only in-frame ones; the method was immunoSEQ multiplex PCR. This table holds a few hundred thousand clones, 13% to 15% found once. A remark on this clone: The antigen is not known.

Sequenced material: central memory CD4+ T cells from blood. This sequence was found in a man aged 30 to 45 in good health.

The CDR3 loop reads CASSEAFGNTIYF. CDR3 nucleotides: TGTGCCAGCAGCGAGGCCTTCGGAAACACCATATATTTT. The rearrangement uses TRBV7-3 and TRBJ1-3; no definite D call. This CDR3 region has 13 residues. CDR1 and CDR2 (germline): SGHTA, FQGTGA. Trimming removed 5 bases from V and 4 bases from J, with 9 bases in between.